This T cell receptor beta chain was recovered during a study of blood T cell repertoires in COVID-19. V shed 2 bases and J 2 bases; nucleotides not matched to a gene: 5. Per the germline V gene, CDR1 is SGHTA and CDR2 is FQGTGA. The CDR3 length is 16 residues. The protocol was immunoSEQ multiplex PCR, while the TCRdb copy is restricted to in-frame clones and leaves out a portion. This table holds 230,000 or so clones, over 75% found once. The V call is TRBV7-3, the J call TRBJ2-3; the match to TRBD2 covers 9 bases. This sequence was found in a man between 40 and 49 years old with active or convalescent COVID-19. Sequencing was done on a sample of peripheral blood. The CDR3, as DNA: TGTGCCAGCAGCTTAGGGACTAGCAGCTACACAGATACGCAGTATTTT. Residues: CASSLGTSSYTDTQYF.